This T cell receptor (beta chain) was sequenced for a study of blood T cell repertoires in COVID-19. Study-level information: There were acute and convalescent COVID-19 samples, and they came from the United States, Italy and Spain. Nucleic acid was either cDNA or gDNA, and it came from T cells, B-cell-depleted T cells, or PBMCs.

Only in-frame clones appear in the TCRdb table, and some are missing; sequencing was by immunoSEQ multiplex PCR. The sample lists nearly 55,000 clones; 86% were seen once. The V and J ends lost 4 bases and 6 bases respectively, with 15 bases between them. This CDR3 has 14 residues. Germline values: CDR1 LGHDT, CDR2 YNNKEL (reference sequence). The receptor comes from a man aged 65-85 years with active COVID-19. The material sequenced was peripheral blood. J is TRBJ1-2 and V is TRBV3-1 (or the pseudogene TRBV3-2), with unresolved D. Here the CDR3 reads CASSPVSGFNGYTF. The CDR3 DNA reads as TGTGCCAGCAGCCCAGTTTCGGGTTTCAATGGCTACACCTTC.